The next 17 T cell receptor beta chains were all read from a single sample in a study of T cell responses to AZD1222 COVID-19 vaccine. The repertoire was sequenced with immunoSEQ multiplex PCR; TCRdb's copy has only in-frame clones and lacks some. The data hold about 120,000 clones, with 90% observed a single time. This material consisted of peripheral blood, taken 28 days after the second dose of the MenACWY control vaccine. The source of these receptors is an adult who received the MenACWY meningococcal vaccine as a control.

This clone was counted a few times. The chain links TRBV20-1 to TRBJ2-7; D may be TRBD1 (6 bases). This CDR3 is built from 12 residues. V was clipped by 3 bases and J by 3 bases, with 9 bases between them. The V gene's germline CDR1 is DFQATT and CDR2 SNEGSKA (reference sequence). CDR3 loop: CSASAGDYEQYV. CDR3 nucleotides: TGCAGTGCTAGTGCAGGGGACTACGAGCAGTACGTC.

The CDR3 DNA reads as TGTGCCAGTAGTATGGGGCGGGCCGTTACCGGGGAGCTGTTTTTT. As protein: CASSMGRAVTGELFF. This rearrangement joins TRBV19 to TRBJ2-2, with D tentatively TRBD1 or TRBD2 (5 bases each). This CDR3 has 15 amino acids. With 3 bases removed from V and 5 bases from J, the gap between germline ends came to 13 bases. CDR1 is LNHDA and CDR2 is SQIVND in the germline V gene (reference sequence).

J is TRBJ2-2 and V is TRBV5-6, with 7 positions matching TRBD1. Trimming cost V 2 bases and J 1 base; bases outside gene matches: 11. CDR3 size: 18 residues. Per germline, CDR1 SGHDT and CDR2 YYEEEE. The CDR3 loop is CASSFRQGQRRNTGELFF. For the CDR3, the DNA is TGTGCCAGCAGCTTCCGACAGGGACAAAGGAGGAACACCGGGGAGCTGTTTTTT.

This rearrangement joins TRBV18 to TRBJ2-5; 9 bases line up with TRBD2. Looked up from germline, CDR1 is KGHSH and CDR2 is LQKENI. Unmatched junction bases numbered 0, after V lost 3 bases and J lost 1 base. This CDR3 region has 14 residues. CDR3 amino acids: CASSPRGGQETQYF. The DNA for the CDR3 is TGTGCCAGCTCACCGCGGGGGGGCCAAGAGACCCAGTACTTC.

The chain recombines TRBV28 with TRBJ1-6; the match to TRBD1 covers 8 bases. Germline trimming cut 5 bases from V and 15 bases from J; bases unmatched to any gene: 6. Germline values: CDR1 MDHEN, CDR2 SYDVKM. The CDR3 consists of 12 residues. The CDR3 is CASSPLGTGLHF. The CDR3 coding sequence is TGTGCCAGCAGTCCCCTCGGGACAGGCCTCCACTTT.

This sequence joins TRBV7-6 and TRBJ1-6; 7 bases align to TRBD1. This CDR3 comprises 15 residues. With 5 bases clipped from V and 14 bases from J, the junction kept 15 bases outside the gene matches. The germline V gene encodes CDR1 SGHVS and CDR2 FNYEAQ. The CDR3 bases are TGTGCCAGCAGCCCCGGCGGGACAGCTTTTGTCACCCTCCACTTT. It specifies CASSPGGTAFVTLHF.

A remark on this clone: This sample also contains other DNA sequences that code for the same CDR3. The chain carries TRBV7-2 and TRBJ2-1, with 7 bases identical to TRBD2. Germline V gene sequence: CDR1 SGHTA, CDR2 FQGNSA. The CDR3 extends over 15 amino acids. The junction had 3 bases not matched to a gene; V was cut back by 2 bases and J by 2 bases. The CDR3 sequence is CASSLNGGTYNEQFF. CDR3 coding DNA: TGTGCCAGCAGCTTAAACGGGGGGACCTACAATGAGCAGTTCTTC.

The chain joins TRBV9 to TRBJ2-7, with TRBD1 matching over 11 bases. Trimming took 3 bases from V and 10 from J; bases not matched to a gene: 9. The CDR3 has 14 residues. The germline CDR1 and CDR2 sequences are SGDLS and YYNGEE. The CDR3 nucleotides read TGTGCCAGCAGCGGCCGGGACAGGGGGGCTTCCCAGTACTTC. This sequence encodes CASSGRDRGASQYF.

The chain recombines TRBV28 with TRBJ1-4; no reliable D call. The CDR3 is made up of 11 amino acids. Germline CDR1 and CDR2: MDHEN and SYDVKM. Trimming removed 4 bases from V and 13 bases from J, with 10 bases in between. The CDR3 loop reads CASSSIGGLFF. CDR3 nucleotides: TGTGCCAGCAGTTCGATAGGAGGACTGTTTTTT. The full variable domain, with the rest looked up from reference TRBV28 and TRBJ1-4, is DVKVTQSSRYLVKRTGEKVFLECVQDMDHENMFWYRQDPGLGLRLIYFSYDVKMKEKGDIPEGYSVSREKKERFSLILESASTNQTSMYLCASSSIGGLFFGSGTQLSVL.

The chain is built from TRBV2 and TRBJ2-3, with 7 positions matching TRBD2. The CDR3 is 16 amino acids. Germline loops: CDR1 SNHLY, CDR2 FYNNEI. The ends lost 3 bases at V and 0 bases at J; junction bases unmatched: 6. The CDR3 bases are TGTGCCAGCAGTGATTGGGGTAGCGGGAGCACAGATACGCAGTATTTT. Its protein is CASSDWGSGSTDTQYF.

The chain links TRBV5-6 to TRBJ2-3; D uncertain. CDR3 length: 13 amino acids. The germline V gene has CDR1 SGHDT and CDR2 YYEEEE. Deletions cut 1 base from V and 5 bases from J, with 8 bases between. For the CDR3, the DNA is TGTGCCAGCAGCTTGTTACGGGTAGATACGCAGTATTTT. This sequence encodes CASSLLRVDTQYF. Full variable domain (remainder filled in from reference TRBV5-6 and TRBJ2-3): DAGVTQSPTHLIKTRGQQVTLRCSPKSGHDTVSWYQQALGQGPQFIFQYYEEEERQRGNFPDRFSGHQFPNYSSELNVNALLLGDSALYLCASSLLRVDTQYFGPGTRLTVL.

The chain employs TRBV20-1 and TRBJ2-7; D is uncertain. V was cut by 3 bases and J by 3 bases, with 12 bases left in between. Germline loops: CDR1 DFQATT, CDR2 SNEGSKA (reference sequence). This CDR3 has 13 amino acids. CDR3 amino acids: CSASPSGDYEQYV. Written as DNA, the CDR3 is TGCAGTGCTAGTCCTTCCGGTGACTACGAGCAGTACGTC.

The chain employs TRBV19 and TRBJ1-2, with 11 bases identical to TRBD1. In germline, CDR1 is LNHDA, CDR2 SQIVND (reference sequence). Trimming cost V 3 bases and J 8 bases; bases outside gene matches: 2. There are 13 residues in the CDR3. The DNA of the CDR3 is TGTGCCAGTAGTATTCGGACAGGGGGCGGCTACACCTTC. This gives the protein CASSIRTGGGYTF.

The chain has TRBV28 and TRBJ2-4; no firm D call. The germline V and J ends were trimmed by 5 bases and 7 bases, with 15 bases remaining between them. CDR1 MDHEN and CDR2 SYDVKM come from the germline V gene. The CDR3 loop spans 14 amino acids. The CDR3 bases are TGTGCCAGCAGTCCTCCAAGAGGTGGGAACATTCAGTACTTC. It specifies CASSPPRGGNIQYF. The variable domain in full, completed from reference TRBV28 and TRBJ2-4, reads DVKVTQSSRYLVKRTGEKVFLECVQDMDHENMFWYRQDPGLGLRLIYFSYDVKMKEKGDIPEGYSVSREKKERFSLILESASTNQTSMYLCASSPPRGGNIQYFGAGTRLSVL.

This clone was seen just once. The CDR3 DNA follows: TGTGCCAGCAGTTACGCCTACGGGACTTCAGACAATGAGCAGTTCTTC. Its protein is CASSYAYGTSDNEQFF. The chain recombines TRBV6-2 or TRBV6-3 with TRBJ2-1, with D tentatively TRBD2 (6 bases). V was cut by 2 bases and J by 5 bases, with 16 bases left in between. Germline V gives CDR1 MNHEY, CDR2 SVGEGT. This CDR3 is built from 16 residues.

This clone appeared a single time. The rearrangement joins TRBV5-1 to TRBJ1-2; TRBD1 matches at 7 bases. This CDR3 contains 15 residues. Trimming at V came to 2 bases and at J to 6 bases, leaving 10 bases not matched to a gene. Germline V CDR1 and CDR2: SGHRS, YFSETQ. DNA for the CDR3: TGCGCCAGCAGCTTTCAGGGACAGTTACTAAATGGCTACACCTTC. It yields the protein CASSFQGQLLNGYTF.

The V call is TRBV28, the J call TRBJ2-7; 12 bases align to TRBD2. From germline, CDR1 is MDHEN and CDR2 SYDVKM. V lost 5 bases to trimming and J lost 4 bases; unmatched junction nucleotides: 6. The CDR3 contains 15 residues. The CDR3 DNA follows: TGTGCCAGCAGTGTGTCCACTAGCGGGAGGTACGAGCAGTACTTC. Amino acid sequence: CASSVSTSGRYEQYF.